One and the same sample provided the 30 T cell receptor beta chains below, sequenced in a study of T cells in Graves' hyperthyroidism and ophthalmopathy (dated by TCRdb to between 2019 and 2020). Receptor libraries were prepared by multiplex PCR. Sequencer: Illumina HiSeq 2000. TCR beta CDR3 regions were amplified from RNA transcripts. The first round of RT-PCR for the TCR CDR3 was performed with the HTBI primer set and the Qiagen OneStep RT-PCR kit. TCRdb applied fastp at Q25 and MiXCR to the public reads, then kept only in-frame beta chains. Each entry is one CDR3 protein sequence, shown with its most common DNA and genes. The sample table holds approximately 640,000 distinct CDR3 sequences, of which roughly 16% were seen once. Clones ranked in the top ten supply less than 4.5% of the sample. The material sequenced was blood. The receptors shown here come from a woman aged 30 to 39 with Graves' hyperthyroidism.

Remarks on this clonotype: At one end, the junction sequence differs from germline, possibly due to a read error. This chain connects TRBV5-6 to TRBJ2-6; D is possibly TRBD1 (5 bases). The V gene's germline CDR1 is SGHDT and CDR2 YYEEEE. This CDR3 spans 15 amino acids. In DNA, the CDR3 is TGTGCCAGCAGCTTGGCAGGGTCTGGGGCCAACGTCCTGGCTTTC. It translates to CASSLAGSGANVLAF. Full variable domain (remainder filled in from reference TRBV5-6 and TRBJ2-6): DAGVTQSPTHLIKTRGQQVTLRCSPKSGHDTVSWYQQALGQGPQFIFQYYEEEERQRGNFPDRFSGHQFPNYSSELNVNALLLGDSALYLCASSLAGSGANVLAFGAGSRLTVL.

This clonotype was seen once. A read error may explain this, as a much larger clone is one base away. V and J are TRBV7-2 and TRBJ2-5; D is perhaps TRBD2 (6 bases). Trimming cost V 1 base and J 9 bases, with 15 bases left between them. This CDR3 has 14 residues. Germline CDR1 is SGHTA and CDR2 is FQGNSA. This CDR3 reads CASSLGGFGEAQYF. The CDR3 coding sequence is TGTGCCAGCAGCTTAGGCGGTTTTGGGGAGGCCCAGTACTTC.

The chain uses TRBV20-1 and TRBJ2-7, with TRBD2 as a possible D gene (6 bases). The CDR3 contains 11 residues. Germline V gene sequence: CDR1 DFQATT, CDR2 SNEGSKA (reference sequence). Between the trimmed V and J ends, which lost 4 bases and 4 bases, there was a span of 8 bases. The CDR3 protein is CSATGAYEQYF. The CDR3 region has the DNA TGCAGTGCTACGGGAGCTTACGAGCAGTACTTC.

This clonotype showed up many times. The rearrangement links TRBV28 to TRBJ1-1; 7 nucleotides agree with TRBD1. The junction had 8 bases not matched to a gene; V was cut back by 3 bases and J by 10 bases. The CDR3 has 13 residues. The V gene's germline CDR1 is MDHEN and CDR2 SYDVKM. CDR3 protein: CASSFQRQGRAFF. In DNA, the CDR3 is TGTGCCAGCAGTTTCCAAAGACAGGGTAGAGCTTTCTTT.

This clonotype was seen a handful of times. This chain links TRBV11-2 with TRBJ2-7; D might be TRBD2 (7 bases). Germline V gene sequence: CDR1 SGHAT, CDR2 FQNNGV. V lost 0 bases and J 7 bases, leaving 16 bases between the germline ends. The CDR3 loop spans 15 amino acids. CDR3 residues: CASSLEGGRSWEQYF. In DNA, the CDR3 is TGTGCCAGCAGCTTAGAGGGGGGGCGTAGTTGGGAGCAGTACTTC.

This clonotype was counted at least ten times. The chain is built from TRBV28 and TRBJ1-6; weak D call: TRBD1 (6 bases). The V end lost 1 base, the J end lost 10 bases, and 14 bases lay between the germline ends. This CDR3 has 15 residues. CDR1 is MDHEN, CDR2 SYDVKM, per germline. CDR3 nucleotide sequence: TGTGCCAGCAGTTTATTAAAGGGGGTGGGATCACCCCTCCACTTT. Its protein is CASSLLKGVGSPLHF.

This chain connects TRBV6-1 to TRBJ2-7; possibly TRBD1 or TRBD2 for D (6 bases each). The V end was cut by 6 bases, the J end by 3 bases, with 21 bases between. This CDR3 contains 16 residues. Germline loops: CDR1 MNHNS, CDR2 SASEGT. The CDR3 coding sequence is TGTGCCAGCAGCCGGGACTCCCTGGGGGCGGTCTACGAGCAGTACTTC. Encoded protein: CASSRDSLGAVYEQYF.

This clonotype was counted a few times. This chain joins TRBV5-1 and TRBJ2-7; 9 bases align to TRBD1. The ends lost 9 bases at V and 3 bases at J; junction bases unmatched: 4. Germline V gene data show CDR1 as SGHRS and CDR2 as YFSETQ. The CDR3 runs to 12 residues. In DNA, the CDR3 is TGCGCCACCCGGGACAGGGACTACGAGCAGTACTTC. Translated, it gives CATRDRDYEQYF. Looking up the rest from reference TRBV5-1 and TRBJ2-7 gives the full variable domain: KAGVTQTPRYLIKTRGQQVTLSCSPISGHRSVSWYQQTPGQGLQFLFEYFSETQRNKGNFPGRFSGRQFSNSRSEMNVSTLELGDSALYLCATRDRDYEQYFGPGTRLTVT.

This clonotype has only a few counts. J is TRBJ2-5 and V is TRBV9; D possibly uses TRBD1 or TRBD2 (6 bases each). The V end was cut by 0 bases, the J end by 5 bases, with 17 bases between. CDR1 and CDR2 from the germline V gene are SGDLS and YYNGEE. The CDR3 spans 16 residues. CDR3 sequence (DNA): TGTGCCAGCAGCGTAGATGGGCAGGGGAGCGGGGAGACCCAGTACTTC. Its translation: CASSVDGQGSGETQYF.

The table lists this clonotype with many counts. V and J are TRBV5-1 and TRBJ2-7, with 7 bases fitting TRBD2. V was clipped by 1 base and J by 2 bases; unmatched bases: 6. Germline V gene data show CDR1 as SGHRS and CDR2 as YFSETQ. The CDR3 spans 15 residues. CDR3 sequence (DNA): TGCGCCAGCAGCTTGCGGCTAGCGGTAACCTACGAGCAGTACTTC. This encodes CASSLRLAVTYEQYF. Full variable domain (outside the CDR3, taken from reference TRBV5-1 and TRBJ2-7): KAGVTQTPRYLIKTRGQQVTLSCSPISGHRSVSWYQQTPGQGLQFLFEYFSETQRNKGNFPGRFSGRQFSNSRSEMNVSTLELGDSALYLCASSLRLAVTYEQYFGPGTRLTVT.

This clonotype was picked up many times. V usage is TRBV6-1 and J usage is TRBJ2-3; 10 nucleotides line up with TRBD1. Trimming took 5 bases from V and 5 from J; bases not matched to a gene: 7. The V gene's germline CDR1 is MNHNS and CDR2 SASEGT. The CDR3 is 15 residues long. CDR3 loop: CASSYGTGERDTQYF. The CDR3 nucleotides are TGTGCCAGCAGTTACGGGACAGGGGAGAGAGATACGCAGTATTTT.

The rearrangement links TRBV20-1 to TRBJ2-7; D call uncertain. Germline lookup yields CDR1 DFQATT and CDR2 SNEGSKA (reference sequence). This CDR3 has 14 residues. The ends were cut back, 3 bases at V and 2 bases at J, with 14 bases in the middle. CDR3: CSARSGLTAYEQYF. CDR3 bases: TGCAGTGCTAGGTCGGGTCTGACTGCCTACGAGCAGTACTTC.

The V call is TRBV18, the J call TRBJ2-7; no firm D call. V was clipped by 5 bases and J by 1 base, with 12 bases between them. The CDR3 is 14 amino acids. CDR1 KGHSH and CDR2 LQKENI come from the germline V gene. CDR3: CASSSALGSYEQYF. Written as DNA, the CDR3 is TGTGCCAGCTCATCAGCTTTAGGGTCCTACGAGCAGTACTTC.

At least ten counts were recorded for this clonotype. This chain's CDR3 is CASSQEGQIYNEQFF. DNA of the CDR3: TGCGCCAGCAGCCAAGAGGGACAGATATACAATGAGCAGTTCTTC. The rearrangement links TRBV4-1 to TRBJ2-1, with 7 nucleotides matching TRBD1. CDR1 is MGHRA, CDR2 YSYEKL, per germline. V shed 0 bases, J shed 4 bases, and the junction held 3 bases outside the gene matches. The CDR3 contains 15 residues.

Many counts were recorded for this clonotype. The genes are TRBV10-2 and TRBJ2-2, with D unresolved. The CDR3 extends over 15 amino acids. Germline V lookup: CDR1 WSHSY, CDR2 SAAADI. V was clipped by 5 bases and J by 4 bases, with 14 bases between them. CDR3 loop: CASSPPQSVTGELFF. The CDR3 coding sequence is TGCGCCAGCAGTCCCCCCCAGAGCGTCACCGGGGAGCTGTTTTTT.

Remarks on this clonotype: The germline gene is not matched at one end of the junction; a read error may be the cause. CDR3 residues: CASRSTGTGRNERFF. DNA of the CDR3: TGTGCCAGCAGATCCACCGGGACAGGGAGAAATGAGCGGTTCTTC. The chain recombines TRBV7-6 with TRBJ2-1, with 9 bases identical to TRBD1. The CDR3 is 15 amino acids. Germline CDR1 and CDR2: SGHVS and FNYEAQ. Full variable domain (outside the CDR3, taken from reference TRBV7-6 and TRBJ2-1): GAGVSQSPRYKVTKRGQDVALRCDPISGHVSLYWYRQALGQGPEFLTYFNYEAQQDKSGLPNDRFSAERPEGSISTLTIQRTEQRDSAMYRCASRSTGTGRNERFFGPGTRLTVL.

As DNA, the CDR3 is TGTGCCACCAGACAGGTAGGAGGGGCCAACGTCCTGACTTTC. This encodes CATRQVGGANVLTF. The chain carries TRBV28 and TRBJ2-6; perhaps TRBD1 as D (6 bases). The ends were cut back, 10 bases at V and 4 bases at J, with 14 bases in the middle. The V gene's germline CDR1 is MDHEN and CDR2 SYDVKM. The CDR3 extends over 14 amino acids.

This rearrangement joins TRBV20-1 to TRBJ1-5; 8 bases are shared with TRBD1. This CDR3 is 12 amino acids long. Germline CDR1 DFQATT, CDR2 SNEGSKA (reference sequence). Unmatched junction bases numbered 4, after V lost 5 bases and J lost 7 bases. CDR3 DNA: TGCAGTGCTTTACAGGGGGAACAGCCCCAGCATTTT. Protein product: CSALQGEQPQHF.

The V and J genes are TRBV5-6 and TRBJ2-7; 8 bases agree with TRBD2. The CDR3 has 13 residues. CDR1 is SGHDT, CDR2 YYEEEE, per germline. V lost 4 bases and J lost 9; bases outside the gene matches: 9. CDR3 nucleotide sequence: TGTGCCAGCAGCCCGGGGGGGCCCCTGGGGCAGTACTTC. This sequence encodes CASSPGGPLGQYF.

This clonotype was recorded many times. The chain employs TRBV7-2 and TRBJ2-7; no clear D. V lost 0 bases, J lost 4 bases, and 7 bases lay in between. The CDR3 contains 13 residues. Germline assignment: CDR1 SGHTA and CDR2 FQGNSA. The CDR3 DNA is TGTGCCAGCAGCTTAGCAAGTTGGTACGAGCAGTACTTC. Translated: CASSLASWYEQYF.

This clonotype was observed a few times. The chain links TRBV5-1 to TRBJ1-1; D is unclear. The CDR3 contains 16 residues. V dropped 1 base and J dropped 0 bases, with 13 bases sitting between them. CDR1 and CDR2 from the germline V gene are SGHRS and YFSETQ. The CDR3 DNA sequence: TGCGCCAGCAGCTTGTTGGTTGGCAGAATGAACACTGAAGCTTTCTTT. Translated, it gives CASSLLVGRMNTEAFF.

There are a few counts of this clonotype. The genes are TRBV7-6 and TRBJ1-5; 7 nucleotides match TRBD1. The CDR3 extends over 15 amino acids. Germline CDR1 reads SGHVS; CDR2 reads FNYEAQ. After removal of 1 base from V and 6 bases from J, the junction contained 6 bases not matched to a gene. CDR3 coding DNA: TGTGCCAGCAGCTTAGGCGACAGGGTAGTTCAGCCCCAGCATTTT. Its translation is CASSLGDRVVQPQHF.

There are a few counts of this clonotype. Mismatch with germline at one junction end may stem from a read error. The chain has TRBV7-7 and TRBJ2-7; TRBD1 or TRBD2 may be the D gene (7 bases each). CDR3 length: 15 amino acids. CDR1 and CDR2 from the germline V gene are SSHAT and FNYEAQ (reference sequence). The chain's CDR3 is CASSQGGEASYEQYF. The CDR3 bases are TGTGCTAGCAGCCAGGGGGGGGAGGCCTCCTACGAGCAGTACTTC.

At least ten counts were recorded for this clonotype. The chain combines TRBV27 with TRBJ2-1; 9 nucleotides match TRBD1. CDR3 size: 15 residues. The J segment lost 7 bases and the V segment lost 6 bases, leaving 10 bases of the junction unmatched. Germline CDR1 is MNHEY and CDR2 is SMNVEV (reference sequence). The CDR3, as DNA: TGTGCCAGCAGGCCCGGGACAGGGCCCACAAATGAGCAGTTCTTC. This gives the protein CASRPGTGPTNEQFF.

The chain employs TRBV28 and TRBJ2-7; D is tentatively TRBD1 or TRBD2 (6 bases each). V shed 1 base and J shed 5 bases, with 21 bases lying between them. The V gene's germline CDR1 is MDHEN and CDR2 SYDVKM. The CDR3 extends over 17 amino acids. CDR3 region: CASSLSGAGLAAHEQYF. The DNA for the CDR3 is TGTGCCAGCAGTTTATCGGGGGCGGGGCTAGCCGCCCACGAGCAGTACTTC.

In its sample, this clonotype was seen many times. The chain joins TRBV5-1 to TRBJ2-1, with 12 bases identical to TRBD2. Germline CDR1 SGHRS, CDR2 YFSETQ. The CDR3 is made up of 14 amino acids. Trimming removed 4 bases from V and 10 bases from J; junction bases left unmatched: 6. The CDR3 loop is CASSALAGGREQFF. The DNA of the CDR3 is TGCGCCAGCAGCGCCCTAGCGGGAGGGCGGGAGCAGTTCTTC.

This clonotype was picked up a small number of times. The chain combines TRBV6-2 or TRBV6-3 with TRBJ2-4, with 7 positions matching TRBD1. J gave up 6 bases and V 5 bases, and 7 bases lay outside the gene matches. This CDR3 comprises 14 residues. Germline assignment: CDR1 MNHEY and CDR2 SVGEGT. CDR3 sequence: CASSTRQGINIQYF. The DNA for the CDR3 is TGTGCCAGCAGTACCCGACAGGGAATAAACATTCAGTACTTC.

This clonotype was counted only a few times. V gene TRBV5-1 combines with J gene TRBJ2-1; D remains ambiguous. The CDR3 totals 15 residues. Looked up from germline, CDR1 is SGHRS and CDR2 is YFSETQ. The V gene lost 7 bases and the J gene lost 0 bases, with 14 bases spanning the gap. CDR3 loop: CASAPWGSSYNEQFF. As DNA, the CDR3 is TGCGCCAGCGCGCCCTGGGGTAGCTCCTACAATGAGCAGTTCTTC.

In this sample, this clonotype turned up a few times. V and J are TRBV20-1 and TRBJ1-6, with D possibly being TRBD1 (5 bases). The V end was cut by 5 bases, the J end by 3 bases, with 11 bases between. The CDR3 totals 14 residues. Germline V gene sequence: CDR1 DFQATT, CDR2 SNEGSKA (reference sequence). CDR3 loop: CSALPGVYNSPLHF. CDR3 DNA: TGCAGTGCTCTACCGGGGGTCTATAATTCACCCCTCCACTTT.

The rearrangement joins TRBV5-4 to TRBJ2-1, with no clear D. The CDR3 is 14 amino acids. The V end was cut by 4 bases, the J end by 0 bases, with 8 bases between. CDR1 SGHNT and CDR2 YYREEE come from the germline V gene (reference sequence). In DNA form, the CDR3 reads TGTGCCAGCAGCCGGCCCGGCTCCTACAATGAGCAGTTCTTC. Its translation: CASSRPGSYNEQFF.